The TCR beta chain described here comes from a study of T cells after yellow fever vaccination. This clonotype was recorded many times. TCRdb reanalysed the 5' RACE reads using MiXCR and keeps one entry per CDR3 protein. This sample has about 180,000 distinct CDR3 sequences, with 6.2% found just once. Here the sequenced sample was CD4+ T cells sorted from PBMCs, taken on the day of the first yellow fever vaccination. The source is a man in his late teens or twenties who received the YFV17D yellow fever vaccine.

The CDR3 region is CAISAGIKGEKLFF. Here the CDR3 DNA reads TGTGCCATCAGCGCCGGGATTAAGGGTGAAAAACTGTTTTTT. The chain has TRBV10-3 and TRBJ1-4; the D is unclear. Germline V gene sequence: CDR1 ENHRY, CDR2 SYGVKD. The CDR3 totals 14 residues. V was clipped by 6 bases and J by 7 bases, with 15 bases between them.